The clone carrying this TCR beta chain was found many times. Time point specified: pre-sensitization, week 0. Treatment: therapeutic diphenylcyclopropenone sensitization with weekly scalp DPC. J gave up 6 bases and V 5 bases, and 9 bases lay outside the gene matches. In germline, CDR1 is SGHVS, CDR2 FNYEAQ. CDR3 length: 14 amino acids. The data originate from a study of human T cells and chemical hapten exposure. Study at large: Per-sample TCR yield variation was attributed mainly to small pooled library volume differences.

The library labeled individual cDNA molecules by adding unique molecular identifiers to them. TCRdb reprocessed the RACE reads with MiXCR, giving one entry per CDR3 protein. The sample holds roughly 100,000 distinct CDR3 sequences, 8% to 10% seen once. This clonotype originated in a woman aged 40 to 50 with alopecia areata. Some clones in this sample may be carry-over from other donors' samples. Specimen: whole blood, collected in connection with sensitization to the hapten diphenylcyclopropenone (DPC). The chain has TRBV7-6 and TRBJ2-7; 8 nucleotides align to TRBD1. The CDR3 coding sequence is TGTGCCAGCAGCCCCCAAATACAGGGGGGCGAGCAGTACTTC. It is translated as CASSPQIQGGEQYF.